The present T cell receptor beta chain was sequenced within a study of cytomegalovirus exposure and HLA in healthy donors. Study context: As released early, the data held about 85 million unique TCRs from HLA-typed donors.

About this clone: The target antigen is unknown.

Findings and limits, study-wide: Prior analysis indicated that the majority of TCR beta V segments exhibited productivity approximately 87% or approximately 30% of the time. Researchers counted roughly 150 TCR beta chains as cytomegalovirus-associated. Specific recognition of CMV antigens was confirmed in vitro for a few chains (all CMV-associated).

CDR1 is GTSNPN and CDR2 is SVGIG in the germline V gene (reference sequence). Trimming removed 1 base from V and 5 bases from J; junction bases left unmatched: 8. This CDR3 region has 15 residues. PCR used 60 Vbeta primers and 13 Jbeta primers. Produced via immunoSEQ multiplex PCR; TCRdb's table is partial and in-frame only. The sample lists about 220,000 clones; roughly 88% were seen once. Sequenced: PBMCs. The rearrangement links TRBV30 to TRBJ1-2; 9 bases are a match to TRBD1. This TCR was recovered from a boy younger than 10 in good health and CMV-seronegative. CDR3 protein: CAWSATPGTGYGYTF. The CDR3 DNA reads TGTGCCTGGAGTGCTACCCCCGGGACAGGGTATGGCTACACCTTC. Using reference TRBV30 and TRBJ1-2 for the parts outside the CDR3, the full variable domain is SQTIHQWPATLVQPVGSPLSLECTVEGTSNPNLYWYRQAAGRGLQLLFYSVGIGQISSEVPQNLSASRPQDRQFILSSKKLLLSDSGFYLCAWSATPGTGYGYTFGSGTRLTVV.